This note documents a single TCR beta chain sequence. This record belongs to a study of identical twins. Trimming removed 4 bases from V and 5 bases from J; junction bases left unmatched: 4. Germline CDR1 SEHNR, CDR2 FQNEAQ (reference sequence). The CDR3 loop spans 14 amino acids. TCRdb reprocessed the 5' RACE reads via MiXCR and lists one record per CDR3 protein. The table records about 340,000 distinct CDR3 sequences, over 9% of them present only once. This sample was shared with a second study, whose subject was yellow fever vaccine responses in identical twins.

The TCR sequence derives from a young woman in good health. The sample taken for sequencing was CD8+ T cells sorted from blood. V usage is TRBV7-9 and J usage is TRBJ2-1; 8 nucleotides agree with TRBD1. The CDR3 is CASSSDRVHNEQFF. DNA of the CDR3: TGTGCCAGCAGCTCGGACAGGGTCCACAATGAGCAGTTCTTC.